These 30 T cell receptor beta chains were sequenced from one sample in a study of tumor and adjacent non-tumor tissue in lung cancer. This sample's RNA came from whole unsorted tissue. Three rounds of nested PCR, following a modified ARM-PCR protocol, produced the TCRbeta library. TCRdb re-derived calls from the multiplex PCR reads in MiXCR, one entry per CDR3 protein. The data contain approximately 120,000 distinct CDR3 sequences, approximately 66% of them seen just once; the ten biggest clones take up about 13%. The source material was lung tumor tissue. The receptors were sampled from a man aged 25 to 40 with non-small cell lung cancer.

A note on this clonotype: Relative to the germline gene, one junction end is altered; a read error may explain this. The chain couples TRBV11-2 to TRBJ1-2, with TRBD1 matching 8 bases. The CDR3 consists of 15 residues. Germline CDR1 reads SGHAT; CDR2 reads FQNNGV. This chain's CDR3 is CASSLMDRALYGYTF. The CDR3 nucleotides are TGTGCCAGCAGCCTCATGGACAGGGCCCTCTATGGCTATACCTTC.

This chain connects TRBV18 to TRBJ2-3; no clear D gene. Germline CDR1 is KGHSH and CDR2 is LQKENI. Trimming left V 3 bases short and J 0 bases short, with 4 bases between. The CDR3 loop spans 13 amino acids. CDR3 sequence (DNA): TGTGCCAGCTCACCTTCTAGCACAGATACGCAGTATTTT. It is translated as CASSPSSTDTQYF.

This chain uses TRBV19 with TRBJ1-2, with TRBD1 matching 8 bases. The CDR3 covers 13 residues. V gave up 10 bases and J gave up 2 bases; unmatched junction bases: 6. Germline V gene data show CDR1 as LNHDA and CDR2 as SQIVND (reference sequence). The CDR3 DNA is TGTGCCACCACCCGACAGGGGAACTATGGCTACACCTTC. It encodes CATTRQGNYGYTF.

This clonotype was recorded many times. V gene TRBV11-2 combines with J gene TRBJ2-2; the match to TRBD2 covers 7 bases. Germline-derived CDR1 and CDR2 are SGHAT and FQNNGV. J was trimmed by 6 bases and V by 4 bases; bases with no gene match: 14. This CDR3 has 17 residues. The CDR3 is CASSSPTTSYSSGELFF. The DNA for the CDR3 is TGTGCCAGCAGCTCCCCTACGACTAGCTATTCGTCCGGGGAGCTGTTTTTT.

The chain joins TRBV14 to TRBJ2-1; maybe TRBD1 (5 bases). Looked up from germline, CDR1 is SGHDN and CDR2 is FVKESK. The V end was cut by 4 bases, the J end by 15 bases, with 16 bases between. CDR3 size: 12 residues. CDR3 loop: CASSRNLGVLFF. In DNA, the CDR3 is TGTGCCAGCAGCCGCAACCTAGGGGTGCTGTTCTTC.

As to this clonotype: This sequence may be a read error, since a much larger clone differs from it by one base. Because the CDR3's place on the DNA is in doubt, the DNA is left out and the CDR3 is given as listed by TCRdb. CDR3 amino acids: CSARGVGLGTAPGEPFF. The V call is TRBV20-1, the J call TRBJ2-2; TRBD1, as called in the table, went unchecked against the DNA. Ends included, the CDR3 has 17 residues. Germline V gene lookup returns CDR1 DFQATT and CDR2 SNEGSKA (reference sequence).

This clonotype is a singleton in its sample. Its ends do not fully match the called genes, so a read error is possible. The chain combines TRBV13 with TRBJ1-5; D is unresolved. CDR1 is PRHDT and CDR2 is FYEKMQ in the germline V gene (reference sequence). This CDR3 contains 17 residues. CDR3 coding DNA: TGTGCCAGCAGCTTCCGAGAGAGGGAGCGAAGCAATCAACCCCAGCATTTT. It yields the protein CASSFRERERSNQPQHF.

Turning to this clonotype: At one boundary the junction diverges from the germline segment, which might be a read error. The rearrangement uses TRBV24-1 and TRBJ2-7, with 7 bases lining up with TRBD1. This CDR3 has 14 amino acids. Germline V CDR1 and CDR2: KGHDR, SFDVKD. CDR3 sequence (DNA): TGTGCCACCAGAGATCCGGACAGGCTCGACGAACAGTACTTC. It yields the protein CATRDPDRLDEQYF.

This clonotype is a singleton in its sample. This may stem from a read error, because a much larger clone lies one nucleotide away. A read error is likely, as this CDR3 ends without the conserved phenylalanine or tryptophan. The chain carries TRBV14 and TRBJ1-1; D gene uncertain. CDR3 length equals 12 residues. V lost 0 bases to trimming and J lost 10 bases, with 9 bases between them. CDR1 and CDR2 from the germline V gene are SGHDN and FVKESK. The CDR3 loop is CASSQDRRTAFL. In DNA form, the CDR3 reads TGTGCCAGCAGCCAAGATCGCCGGACAGCTTTCCTT.

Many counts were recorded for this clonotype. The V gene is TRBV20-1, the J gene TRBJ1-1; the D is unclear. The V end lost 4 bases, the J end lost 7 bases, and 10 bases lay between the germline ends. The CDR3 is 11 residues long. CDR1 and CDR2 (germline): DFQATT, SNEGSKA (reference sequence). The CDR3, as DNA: TGCAGTGCTACGCCGGGATTTGAAGCTTTCTTT. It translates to CSATPGFEAFF.

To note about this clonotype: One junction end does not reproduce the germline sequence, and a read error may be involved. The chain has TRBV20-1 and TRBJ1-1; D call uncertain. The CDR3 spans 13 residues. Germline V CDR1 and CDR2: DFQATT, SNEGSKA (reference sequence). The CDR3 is CSSLDEMGTDAFF. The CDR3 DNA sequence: TGCAGTTCCTTGGACGAAATGGGCACTGATGCTTTCTTT.

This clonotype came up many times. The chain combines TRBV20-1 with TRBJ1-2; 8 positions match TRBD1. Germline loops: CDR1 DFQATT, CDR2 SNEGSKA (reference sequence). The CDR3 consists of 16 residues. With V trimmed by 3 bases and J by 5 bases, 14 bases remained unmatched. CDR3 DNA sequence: TGCAGTGCTAGCGACCCAAGGACAGGGATGGCTTATGGCTACACCTTC. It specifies CSASDPRTGMAYGYTF.

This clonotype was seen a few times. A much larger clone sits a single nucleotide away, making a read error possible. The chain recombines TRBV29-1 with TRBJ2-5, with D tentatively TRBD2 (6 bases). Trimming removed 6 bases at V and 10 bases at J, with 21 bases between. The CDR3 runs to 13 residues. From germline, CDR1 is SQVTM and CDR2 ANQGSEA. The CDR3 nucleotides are TGCAGCGTACTCCTATGGGACTCAGTAGACCAGTACTTC. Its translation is CSVLLWDSVDQYF.

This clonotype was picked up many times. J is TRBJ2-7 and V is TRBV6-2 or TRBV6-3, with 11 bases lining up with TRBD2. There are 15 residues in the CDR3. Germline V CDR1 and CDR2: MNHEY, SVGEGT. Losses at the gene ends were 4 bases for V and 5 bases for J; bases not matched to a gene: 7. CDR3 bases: TGTGCCAGCAGTTCAACCGGGACTAGCGGCCACGAGCAGTACTTC. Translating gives CASSSTGTSGHEQYF.

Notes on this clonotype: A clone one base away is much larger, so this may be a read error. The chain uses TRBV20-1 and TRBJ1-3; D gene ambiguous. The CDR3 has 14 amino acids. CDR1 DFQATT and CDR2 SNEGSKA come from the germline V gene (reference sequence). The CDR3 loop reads CSARVGTVGDTIYF. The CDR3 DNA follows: TGCAGTGCTAGAGTAGGAACAGTTGGAGACACCATATATTTT.

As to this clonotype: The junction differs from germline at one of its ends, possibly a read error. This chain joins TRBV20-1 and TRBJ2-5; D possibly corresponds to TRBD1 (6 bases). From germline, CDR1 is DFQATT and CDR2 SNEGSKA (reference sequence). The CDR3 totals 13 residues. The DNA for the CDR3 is TGTAGTGCTAGAAGGGGGAGCCAAGAGACCCAGTACTTC. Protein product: CSARRGSQETQYF.

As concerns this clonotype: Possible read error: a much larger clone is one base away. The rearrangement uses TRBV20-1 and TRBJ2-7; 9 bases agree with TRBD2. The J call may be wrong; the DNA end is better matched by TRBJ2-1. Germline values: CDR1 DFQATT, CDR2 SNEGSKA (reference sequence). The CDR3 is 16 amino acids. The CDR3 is CSASSVSGRIIYEQFF. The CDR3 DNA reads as TGCAGTGCTAGTAGTGTTAGCGGGAGAATAATCTACGAGCAGTTCTTC.

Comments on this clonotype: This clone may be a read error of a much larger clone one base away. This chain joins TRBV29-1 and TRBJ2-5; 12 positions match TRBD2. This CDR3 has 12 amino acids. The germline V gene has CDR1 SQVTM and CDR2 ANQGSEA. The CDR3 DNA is TGCAGCGTTAGACTAGCGGGAGAGATCCAGTACTTC. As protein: CSVRLAGEIQYF.

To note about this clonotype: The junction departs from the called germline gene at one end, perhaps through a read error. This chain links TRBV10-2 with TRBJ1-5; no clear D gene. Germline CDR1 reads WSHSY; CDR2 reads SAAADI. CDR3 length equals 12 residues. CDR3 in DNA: TGCGCCGGCAGTGAGTCTTGTCAGCCCCAGCATTTT. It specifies CAGSESCQPQHF.

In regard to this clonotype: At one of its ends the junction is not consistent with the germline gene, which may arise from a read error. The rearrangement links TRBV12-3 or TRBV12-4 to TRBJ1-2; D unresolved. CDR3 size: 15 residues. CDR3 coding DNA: TGTGCCACCAATCTAGATTTCTCAGGACGCTATGGCCACACCTTC. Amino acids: CATNLDFSGRYGHTF.

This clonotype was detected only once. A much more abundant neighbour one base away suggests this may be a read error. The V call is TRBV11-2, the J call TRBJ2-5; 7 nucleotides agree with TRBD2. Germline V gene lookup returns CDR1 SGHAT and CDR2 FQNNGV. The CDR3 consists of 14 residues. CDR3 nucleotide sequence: TGTGCCAGCCGACCAGCGGGGAGAGGAGAGATCCAGTACTTC. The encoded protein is CASRPAGRGEIQYF.

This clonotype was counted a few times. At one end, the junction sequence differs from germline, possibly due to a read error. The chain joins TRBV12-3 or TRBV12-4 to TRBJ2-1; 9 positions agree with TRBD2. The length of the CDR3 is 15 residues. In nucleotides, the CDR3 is TGTGTCAGCACCCCCGCCAGCGGGGGGCCAGGTGAGCAGTTCTTC. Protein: CVSTPASGGPGEQFF.

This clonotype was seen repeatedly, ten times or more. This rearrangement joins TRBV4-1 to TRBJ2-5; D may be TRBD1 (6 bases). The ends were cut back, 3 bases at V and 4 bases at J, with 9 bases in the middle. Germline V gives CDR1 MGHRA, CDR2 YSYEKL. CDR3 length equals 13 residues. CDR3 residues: CASSQHRVETQYF. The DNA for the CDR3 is TGCGCCAGCAGCCAGCACAGGGTAGAGACCCAGTACTTC.

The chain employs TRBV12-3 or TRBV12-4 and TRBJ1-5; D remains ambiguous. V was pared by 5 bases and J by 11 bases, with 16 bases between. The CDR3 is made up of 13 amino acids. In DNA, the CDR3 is TGTGCCAGCAGTCCATCGCCCAGCCAGTCCCAGCATTTT. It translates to CASSPSPSQSQHF.

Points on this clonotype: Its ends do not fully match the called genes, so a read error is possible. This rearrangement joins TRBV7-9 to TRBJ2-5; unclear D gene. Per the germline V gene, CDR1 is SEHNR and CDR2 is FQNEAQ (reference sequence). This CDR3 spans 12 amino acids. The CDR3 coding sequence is TGTGCCAGCAGCTTAAGTACAGAGACCCTGTACTTC. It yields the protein CASSLSTETLYF.

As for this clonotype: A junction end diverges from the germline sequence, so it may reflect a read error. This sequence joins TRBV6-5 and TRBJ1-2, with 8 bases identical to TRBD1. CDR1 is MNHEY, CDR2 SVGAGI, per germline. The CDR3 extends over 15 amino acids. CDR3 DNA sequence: TGTACCAGCAGTTATAGGACAGGGTGCGAGTATGGTTACACCTTC. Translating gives CTSSYRTGCEYGYTF.

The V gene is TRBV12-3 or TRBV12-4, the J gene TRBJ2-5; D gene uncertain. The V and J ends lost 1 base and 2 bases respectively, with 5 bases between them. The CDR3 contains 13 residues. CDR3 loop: CASSLDWQETQYF. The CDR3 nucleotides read TGTGCCAGCAGTTTAGACTGGCAAGAGACCCAGTACTTC.

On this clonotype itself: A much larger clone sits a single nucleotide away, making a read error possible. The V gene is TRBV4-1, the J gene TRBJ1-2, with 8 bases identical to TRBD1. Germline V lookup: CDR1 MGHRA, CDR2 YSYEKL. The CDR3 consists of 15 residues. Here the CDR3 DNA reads TGCGCCGGCAGCCAATCGACAGGGGAGGGCTATGGCTACACCTTC. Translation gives CAGSQSTGEGYGYTF.

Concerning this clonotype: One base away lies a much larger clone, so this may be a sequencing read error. CDR3 nucleotide sequence: TGTGCCAGCAAGTACGGGACCCTTAATGAAAAACTGTTTTTT. It codes for CASKYGTLNEKLFF. This rearrangement joins TRBV11-2 to TRBJ1-4; D possibly corresponds to TRBD1 (5 bases). CDR3 length equals 14 residues. V lost 7 bases, J lost 4 bases, and 13 bases lay in between. Germline CDR1 SGHAT, CDR2 FQNNGV.

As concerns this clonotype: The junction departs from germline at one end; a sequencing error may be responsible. Written as DNA, the CDR3 is TGTGTCAGCAGTTGGAACCTATACAATGGGCAGTTCTTC. Its translation: CVSSWNLYNGQFF. This rearrangement joins TRBV6-2 or TRBV6-3 to TRBJ2-1; unclear D gene. Per the germline V gene, CDR1 is MNHEY and CDR2 is SVGEGT. The CDR3 contains 13 residues.